This T cell receptor (beta chain) emerged from a study of blood T cell repertoires in COVID-19. Only in-frame clones appear in the TCRdb table, and some are missing; sequencing was by immunoSEQ multiplex PCR. The sample includes approximately 130,000 clones, approximately 90% seen only once; the top ten take approximately 28%. The TCR originated in a man aged 65-85 years with active or convalescent COVID-19. Sequenced input: peripheral blood.

CDR3 region: CASRGHATNEKLFF. The CDR3 nucleotides read TGTGCCAGCAGGGGACATGCAACTAATGAAAAACTGTTTTTT. The chain joins TRBV2 to TRBJ1-4, with D perhaps TRBD1 (6 bases). The ends were cut back, 6 bases at V and 0 bases at J, with 8 bases in the middle. CDR1 and CDR2 (germline): SNHLY, FYNNEI. This CDR3 contains 14 residues.